The present T cell receptor beta chain was sequenced within a study of human T cells and chemical hapten exposure (dated by TCRdb to the early 2020s). Study-level background: For sensitization, 2% DPC in acetone was applied to a 2 cm by 2 cm area of upper inner arm skin. Alopecia areata with under or over 50% scalp involvement, alopecia totalis and alopecia universalis were represented in the patient cohort, which was mostly female. Patient blood was sampled pre-sensitization (week 0) and at 2, 6 and about 24 weeks after DPC sensitization. Libraries were pooled for sequencing, and per-sample TCR yields varied mainly because of small differences in library volumes within the pool. Roughly 30 alopecia patients gave blood for TCR sequencing at one to four time points (pre-sensitization, 2, 6 and 24 weeks). Patients additionally received weekly therapeutic DPC doses to the scalp throughout the roughly 26-week study period. Peripheral blood TCR repertoire changes were tracked in vivo in alopecia patients during primary and secondary sensitization to the hapten diphenylcyclopropenone (DPC). Patch testing on the upper back used Finn chambers containing 0.01% DPC, with scoring done after 6 days according to International Contact Dermatitis Research Group standards. Paper-wide results and their limitations: Compared with pre-sensitization or healthy control sets, expanded TCRs formed significantly more large CDR3 similarity clusters, which is consistent with antigen-driven responses. Because every patient had alopecia, a presumed autoimmune disease, the patients' immune response might differ from that of healthy individuals. No change with DPC sensitization was found in the number of TCRs above 1 in 1000 frequency, and no evidence of global repertoire structure alterations was found. Patch test score was positively correlated with the number of PT1 expanded TCRs, with significance at thresholds 8, 16 and 32 but not at 4. After repeated subsampling, changes were observed in the strength of the expansion versus patch-test correlation and in the threshold at which the correlation became significant.

The label giving this sample's time point can be read as: pre-sensitization, week 0. Per the publication, the treatment or condition label means: therapeutic diphenylcyclopropenone sensitization with weekly scalp DPC. Blood at each patch-test visit was drawn before the patch test was applied. Patients were eligible if aged 18 to 70, diagnosed with alopecia and judged suitable for DPC therapy, and pregnant patients were excluded. Total RNA was extracted from unfractionated whole blood collected in Tempus Blood RNA tubes. A few counts support this clonotype. The antigen this receptor binds is unknown. It has no much larger one-base neighbor in the sample; base qualities were not kept. The CDR3 sequence holds 13 residues, the cysteine and phenylalanine included. The read is trimmed to its CDR3 DNA, 39 bases read in frame from base 1. CDR1 and CDR2 are read off the germline V gene (reference sequence) as DFQATT and SNEGSKA. V loses 1 base at its end and J loses 4 bases; junction bases beyond the gene matches: 2.

Library preparation was by RACE. The reads were generated on a NextSeq 500. During library preparation, unique molecular identifiers were attached to individual cDNA molecules so that TCRs could be counted quantitatively and reproducibly. Both TCR alpha and TCR beta chains were sequenced from each blood RNA sample. Concerning the study's data processing: The median number of TCRs per sample was roughly 98,000, ranging from roughly 23,224 to 700,000. V, J and CDR3 annotation of the TCR reads was carried out using the Decombinator software suite. For the PS versus PT1 abundance plots, all samples were subsampled to the same number of TCRs (28,000). TCRs were defined as expanded if absent before sensitization and observed at least eight times at the 2-week time point. The raw public reads went through TCRdb reprocessing: fastp at Q25, MiXCR clone calling, in-frame beta chains kept. Rows are combined by CDR3 protein, so each entry shows the most common genes and DNA. The authors' filters were not applied to this entry. Present in this sample are roughly 81,000 distinct CDR3 sequences, about 8% of which were seen just once. The ten largest clones capture around 2.6% of the sample.

This clonotype was sampled from a man aged 35 to 55 with alopecia areata. Some clones in this sample may be carry-over from other donors' samples. The specimen was whole blood, collected in connection with sensitization to the hapten diphenylcyclopropenone (DPC). The sequence links TRBV20-1 to TRBJ2-3; TRBD1 aligns with 7 central bases. The CDR3 amino acid sequence is: CSARAGTADTQYF. The base sequence is TGCAGTGCTAGAGCCGGGACAGCAGATACGCAGTATTTT.